The clone carrying this TCR beta chain was observed many times. The lymph nodes were axillary draining lymph nodes from breast cancer patients. The sample comes from a study of breast tumors, draining lymph nodes, adjacent tissues. V lost 0 bases and J 7 bases, leaving 13 bases between the germline ends. The CDR3 spans 15 residues. The V gene's germline CDR1 is MGHRA and CDR2 YSYEKL. Using its own MiXCR run on the multiplex PCR reads, TCRdb lists one record per CDR3 protein. Seen here are about 200,000 distinct CDR3 sequences, approximately 33% observed once, and the top ten hold approximately 4.3%. The receptor's source is a female donor with breast cancer. Some clones in this sample may be carry-over from other donors' samples. Material: axillary lymph node tissue. The V gene is TRBV4-1, the J gene TRBJ1-5; the D gene is possibly TRBD1 (5 bases). In DNA, the CDR3 is TGCGCCAGCAGCCAAGATCAAGGGGTTGAACAGCCCCAGCATTTT. This translates into CASSQDQGVEQPQHF.